This T cell receptor beta chain was recovered during a study of post-analysis software for immune sequencing data. Looking at the study overall: Recorded subtypes: relapsing-remitting, secondary progressive, progressive-relapsing; some patients unannotated. Study-wide points: Comparison with controls showed significantly lower normalized Chao1 diversity in multiple sclerosis patients. F measure showed strong co-clustering of same-batch samples.

This clonotype was picked up a small number of times. Its antigen is unknown. Tagging with unique molecular identifiers was a feature of the TCR beta cDNA libraries. Around 500,000 cDNA molecules were obtained per 1 to 10 million input T cells. MiXCR, applied by TCRdb to the PCR reads, yields one record per CDR3 protein. Of around 710,000 distinct CDR3 sequences in the sample, around 46% were seen once. The receptor's source is a girl aged 10 to 17 with multiple sclerosis. Sequencing was performed on blood.

The CDR3 spells CASSVRTGLIDEQFF. DNA for the CDR3: TGTGCCAGCAGCGTACGCACAGGGTTGATAGATGAGCAGTTCTTC. The V call is TRBV9, the J call TRBJ2-1; the D gene is possibly TRBD1 (6 bases). This CDR3 has 15 amino acids. Germline CDR1 is SGDLS and CDR2 is YYNGEE. V was shortened by 1 base and J by 8 bases, with 16 bases between the two germline ends.